This is a list of T cell receptor beta chains from one sample in a study of graft-versus-host responses after intestinal transplantation. No antigen is known for these receptors. The data were produced by immunoSEQ multiplex PCR, yet TCRdb's version contains in-frame clones alone and is incomplete. This sample has some 110,000 clones, with 93% found just once. The sequencing used unstimulated CD8+ T cells sorted from spleen or lymph node cells, collected before transplant. The receptor source for this set is a human donor who was the organ donor for an intestinal transplant. CDR3s include the opening cysteine and the closing phenylalanine or tryptophan. Each record gives: V gene, clone size, J gene, D gene, CDR3 protein, CDR3 DNA. D genes are given only for firm matches. Not every row has a clone size; where given, it reads once, few, many or a size class.

TRBV4-1	.	TRBJ2-1	.	CASSQGNSLVDEQFF	TGCGCCAGCAGCCAAGGTAACAGTTTGGTGGATGAGCAGTTCTTC
TRBV4-3	once	TRBJ2-1	.	CASSRGPGLPDNEQFF	TGCGCCAGCAGCCGGGGGCCGGGCCTACCAGACAATGAGCAGTTCTTC
TRBV7-9	.	TRBJ2-1	TRBD2	CASTPSGGSSYNEQFF	TGTGCCAGCACCCCCTCCGGCGGGAGCTCCTACAATGAGCAGTTCTTC
TRBV4-3	.	TRBJ1-2	.	CASSPRESNYGYTF	TGCGCCAGCAGCCCCAGGGAGTCGAACTATGGCTACACCTTC
TRBV18	.	TRBJ2-5	.	CASSPQGPWVQETQYF	TGTGCCAGCTCACCTCAGGGACCATGGGTACAAGAGACCCAGTACTTC
TRBV27	.	TRBJ2-7	.	CASSALNLGTLSTYEQYF	TGTGCCAGCAGCGCGCTAAACCTCGGGACACTGAGTACCTACGAGCAGTACTTC
TRBV7-9	once	TRBJ2-3	TRBD2	CASSTTPGLAGNAQYF	TGTGCCAGCAGCACAACACCGGGACTAGCGGGAAATGCGCAGTATTTT
TRBV6-4	.	TRBJ2-1	.	CASSDGGHSYNEQFF	TGTGCCAGCAGTGACGGGGGCCATTCCTACAATGAGCAGTTCTTC
TRBV27	once	TRBJ2-1	.	CASSLYQVHNEQFF	TGTGCCAGCAGTTTATACCAGGTCCACAATGAGCAGTTCTTC
TRBV10-3	.	TRBJ2-5	TRBD1	CAISEGQTQETQYF	TGTGCCATCAGCGAGGGACAGACCCAAGAGACCCAGTACTTC
TRBV7-2	.	TRBJ2-2	.	CASSLAGTGELFF	TGTGCCAGCAGCTTAGCGGGGACCGGGGAGCTGTTTTTT
TRBV27	.	TRBJ1-5	.	CASSLFPGSNQPQHF	TGTGCCAGCAGTTTATTCCCAGGGAGCAATCAGCCCCAGCATTTT
TRBV13	.	TRBJ2-3	TRBD2	CASSGGLAGGVAQYF	TGTGCCAGCAGCGGCGGACTAGCGGGAGGGGTTGCGCAGTATTTT
TRBV27	.	TRBJ2-7	TRBD1	CASSFYRGPYEQYF	TGTGCCAGCAGTTTTTACAGGGGGCCCTACGAGCAGTACTTC
TRBV27	.	TRBJ2-1	.	CASGAARGELNEQFF	TGTGCCAGCGGAGCTGCGAGGGGAGAACTAAATGAGCAGTTCTTC
TRBV27	.	TRBJ2-1	TRBD2	CASSLGLAEYNEQFF	TGTGCCAGCAGTTTAGGACTAGCGGAGTACAATGAGCAGTTCTTC
TRBV28	.	TRBJ1-5	.	CASSLYYRGEGNQPQHF	TGTGCCAGCAGTTTATATTACAGAGGGGAGGGCAATCAGCCCCAGCATTTT
TRBV6-1	once	TRBJ1-2	.	CASGTGQAGYTF	TGTGCCAGCGGTACAGGGCAGGCTGGCTACACCTTC
TRBV4-2	.	TRBJ2-2	TRBD1	CASSQGTGVTGELFF	TGTGCCAGCAGCCAAGGGACAGGGGTCACCGGGGAGCTGTTTTTT
TRBV7-8	.	TRBJ2-2	.	CASSSRQTGELFF	TGTGCCAGCAGCTCTAGACAGACCGGGGAGCTGTTTTTT
TRBV27	.	TRBJ1-4	.	CASSFKTGSEKLFF	TGTGCCAGCAGTTTTAAGACAGGTTCCGAAAAACTGTTTTTT
TRBV6-5	.	TRBJ2-1	.	CASTLGGSNEQFF	TGTGCCAGCACCCTAGGGGGGTCCAATGAGCAGTTCTTC